This T cell receptor beta chain was observed in a study of a mutant IDH1 vaccine in newly diagnosed glioma. Looking at the study overall: The treated group averaged approximately 38 years old and was roughly 62% male, about 40% female. Pretreatment consisted of radiotherapy, temozolomide, or both, with most receiving both.

Study outcomes and limitations: Vaccine-induced immune responses were detected in around 92% of patients.

The time point is: baseline, week 1 (first vaccination visit). The sample's treatment: pre-vaccination baseline after standard-of-care therapy. New WHO grade 3 or 4 astrocytomas that were IDH1-mutant and ATRX-lost occurred in the donors. Profiling relied on immunoSEQ multiplex PCR, and the TCRdb table lists in-frame clones only, not all of them. This table holds tens of thousands of clones, approximately 78% found once. CDR1 SGHNT and CDR2 YYREEE come from the germline V gene (reference sequence). The CDR3 length is 15 residues. Trimming stripped 7 bases from V and 4 bases from J, with 17 bases between. This clone has a single count. Its antigen is undetermined.

This clonotype was obtained from a man younger than 35 with glioma. This rearrangement joins TRBV5-4 to TRBJ2-2; D may be TRBD1 (6 bases). This sample comprised PBMCs, obtained from a glioma patient treated with radiotherapy, temozolomide or both. The CDR3 loop reads CASGAMGAVTGELFF. CDR3 DNA: TGTGCCAGCGGGGCTATGGGGGCGGTCACCGGGGAGCTGTTTTTT.